Presented here are 8 T cell receptor beta chains from one specimen sequenced in a study of blood T cell repertoires in COVID-19. Sequencing was performed with immunoSEQ multiplex PCR; in TCRdb, only in-frame clones are kept and a portion is missing. The sample carries roughly 260,000 clones, roughly 80% recorded once. The specimen was peripheral blood. These receptors all come from a woman in her seventies with acute or convalescent COVID-19.

This clone appeared once. The rearrangement uses TRBV4-2 and TRBJ1-4, with D perhaps TRBD1 (5 bases). Germline CDR1 LGHNA, CDR2 YNFKEQ. V was shortened by 0 bases and J by 4 bases, with 12 bases between the two germline ends. This CDR3 is 16 amino acids long. The CDR3 sequence is CASSQDYGGSNEKLFF. CDR3 coding DNA: TGTGCCAGCAGCCAAGATTACGGGGGAAGTAATGAAAAACTGTTTTTT.

The chain links TRBV7-9 to TRBJ2-2, with TRBD2 as a possible D gene (6 bases). The CDR3 is made up of 15 amino acids. V was shortened by 5 bases and J by 1 base, with 11 bases between the two germline ends. Germline CDR1 SEHNR, CDR2 FQNEAQ (reference sequence). CDR3 sequence (DNA): TGTGCCAGCAGCCTGCCGGGACTGAACACCGGGGAGCTGTTTTTT. It is translated as CASSLPGLNTGELFF.

This sequence joins TRBV5-1 and TRBJ1-2; 8 nucleotides line up with TRBD1. Per the germline V gene, CDR1 is SGHRS and CDR2 is YFSETQ. The V gene end was trimmed by 4 bases and the J gene end by 8 bases; junction bases not matched to a gene: 4. This CDR3 region has 12 residues. Here the CDR3 reads CASSETGDGYTF. DNA of the CDR3: TGCGCCAGCAGCGAGACAGGGGACGGCTACACCTTC.

CDR3 coding DNA: TGTGCCACCAGCAGGACAAAGATGGAGCTGTTTTTT. It is translated as CATSRTKMELFF. The chain uses TRBV15 and TRBJ2-2; D call uncertain. From germline, CDR1 is LNHNV and CDR2 YYDKDF (reference sequence). There are 12 residues in the CDR3. The ends were cut back, 3 bases at V and 10 bases at J, with 9 bases in the middle.

This clone has only a few counts. CDR3 residues: CASRPGFGSPLHF. The CDR3 DNA follows: TGTGCCAGTAGGCCGGGATTTGGGTCACCCCTCCACTTT. The rearrangement joins TRBV19 to TRBJ1-6; no reliable D call. Germline V CDR1 and CDR2: LNHDA, SQIVND (reference sequence). This CDR3 comprises 13 residues. Trimming cost V 6 bases and J 10 bases, with 13 bases left between them.

This clone occurred once. The chain joins TRBV3-1 (or the pseudogene TRBV3-2) to TRBJ2-1; 7 bases are a match to TRBD2. The CDR3 runs 17 residues. V lost 0 bases, J lost 2 bases, and 7 bases stayed unmatched. Germline assignment: CDR1 LGHDT and CDR2 YNNKEL (reference sequence). Here the CDR3 reads CASSQDRLAAPYNEQFF. As DNA, the CDR3 is TGTGCCAGCAGCCAAGATCGGCTAGCGGCCCCCTACAATGAGCAGTTCTTC.

This clone has more than one count but fewer than ten. J is TRBJ2-1 and V is TRBV4-1; 7 nucleotides align to TRBD1. J lost 5 bases, V lost 3 bases, and 13 bases had no gene match. Germline V gives CDR1 MGHRA, CDR2 YSYEKL. The CDR3 is 17 amino acids. This CDR3 is CASSHPRPGQPNNEQFF. Here the CDR3 DNA reads TGCGCCAGCAGCCACCCTCGGCCGGGACAGCCTAACAATGAGCAGTTCTTC.

The V call is TRBV15, the J call TRBJ1-5; 9 bases agree with TRBD1. Germline-derived CDR1 and CDR2 are LNHNV and YYDKDF (reference sequence). The J segment lost 2 bases and the V segment lost 3 bases, leaving 14 bases of the junction unmatched. The CDR3 loop spans 19 amino acids. Here the CDR3 DNA reads TGTGCCACCAGCAGGGCCACAGGGGGCTCGACTTTTGGCAATCAGCCCCAGCATTTT. Translating it yields CATSRATGGSTFGNQPQHF. Together with reference TRBV15 and TRBJ1-5, the CDR3 gives the full variable domain: DAMVIQNPRYQVTQFGKPVTLSCSQTLNHNVMYWYQQKSSQAPKLLFHYYDKDFNNEADTPDNFQSRRPNTSFCFLDIRSPGLGDTAMYLCATSRATGGSTFGNQPQHFGDGTRLSIL.